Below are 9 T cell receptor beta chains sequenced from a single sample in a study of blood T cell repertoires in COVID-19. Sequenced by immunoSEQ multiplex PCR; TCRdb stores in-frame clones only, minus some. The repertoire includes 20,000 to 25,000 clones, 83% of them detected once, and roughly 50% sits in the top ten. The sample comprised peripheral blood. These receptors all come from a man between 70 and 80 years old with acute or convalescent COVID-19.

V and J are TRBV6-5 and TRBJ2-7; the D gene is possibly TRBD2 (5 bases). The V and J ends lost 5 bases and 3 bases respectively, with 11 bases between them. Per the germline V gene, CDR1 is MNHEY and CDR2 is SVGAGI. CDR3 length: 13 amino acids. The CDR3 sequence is CASSPSRGYEQYF. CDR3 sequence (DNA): TGTGCCAGCAGTCCCTCCCGGGGCTACGAGCAGTACTTC.

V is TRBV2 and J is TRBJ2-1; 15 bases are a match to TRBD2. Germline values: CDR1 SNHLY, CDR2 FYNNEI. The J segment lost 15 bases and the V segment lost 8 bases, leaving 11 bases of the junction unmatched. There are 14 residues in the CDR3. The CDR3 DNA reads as TGTGCCAGCGGGACTAGCGGGAGGTTTACAGAAGGGTTCTTC. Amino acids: CASGTSGRFTEGFF.

This chain's CDR3 is CASSIGAGNYGYTF. The CDR3 nucleotides read TGTGCCAGTAGTATAGGGGCAGGGAACTATGGCTACACCTTC. The J gene is TRBJ1-2, the V gene TRBV19, with D perhaps matching TRBD1 (5 bases). Germline V gene data show CDR1 as LNHDA and CDR2 as SQIVND (reference sequence). The V and J ends lost 1 base and 2 bases respectively, with 8 bases between them. The CDR3 contains 14 residues.

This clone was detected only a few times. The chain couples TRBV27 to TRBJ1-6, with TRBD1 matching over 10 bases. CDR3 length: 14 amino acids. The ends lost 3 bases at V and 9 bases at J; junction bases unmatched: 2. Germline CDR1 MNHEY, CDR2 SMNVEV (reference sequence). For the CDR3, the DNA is TGTGCCAGCAGTTTCGACAGGGGGCCTTCACCCCTCCACTTT. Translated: CASSFDRGPSPLHF.

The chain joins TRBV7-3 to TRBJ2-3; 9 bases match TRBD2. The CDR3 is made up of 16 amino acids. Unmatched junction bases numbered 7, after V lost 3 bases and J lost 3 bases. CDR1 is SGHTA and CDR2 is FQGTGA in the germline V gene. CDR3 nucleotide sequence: TGTGCCAGCAGCTTCGTTAGCGGGAGTGGGACAGATACGCAGTATTTT. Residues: CASSFVSGSGTDTQYF.

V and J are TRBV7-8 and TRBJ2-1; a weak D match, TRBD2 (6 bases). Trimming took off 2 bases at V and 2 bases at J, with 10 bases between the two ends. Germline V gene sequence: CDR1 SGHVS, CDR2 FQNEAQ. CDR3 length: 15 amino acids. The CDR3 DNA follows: TGTGCCAGCAGCTTAATGTGGGGGGCCTACAATGAGCAGTTCTTC. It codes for CASSLMWGAYNEQFF.

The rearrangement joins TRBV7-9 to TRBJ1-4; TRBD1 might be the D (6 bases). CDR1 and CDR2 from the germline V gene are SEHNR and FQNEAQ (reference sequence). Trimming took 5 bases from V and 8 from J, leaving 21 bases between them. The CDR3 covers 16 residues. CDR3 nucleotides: TGTGCCAGCAGCCCCGATCGGACAGTGGGAGGGGAAAAACTGTTTTTT. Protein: CASSPDRTVGGEKLFF.

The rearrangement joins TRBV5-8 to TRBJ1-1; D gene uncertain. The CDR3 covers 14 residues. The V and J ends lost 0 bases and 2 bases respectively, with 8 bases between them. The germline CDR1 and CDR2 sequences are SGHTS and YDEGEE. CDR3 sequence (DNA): TGTGCCAGCAGCTTGGGGCAGATTAACACTGAAGCTTTCTTT. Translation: CASSLGQINTEAFF.

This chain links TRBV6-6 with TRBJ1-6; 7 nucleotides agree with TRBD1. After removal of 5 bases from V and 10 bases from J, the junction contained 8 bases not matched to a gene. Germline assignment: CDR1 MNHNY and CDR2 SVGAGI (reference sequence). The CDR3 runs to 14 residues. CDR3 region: CASSMKGGESPLHF. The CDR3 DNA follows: TGTGCCAGCAGTATGAAAGGGGGCGAGTCACCCCTCCACTTT.